The rows below give T cell receptor beta chains drawn from one sample of a study of CD8 T cells in ankylosing spondylitis. TCRdb re-called the 5' RACE reads through MiXCR, storing one row per CDR3 protein. Altogether 400,000 or so distinct CDR3 sequences are present, approximately 26% being singletons, with the ten largest covering roughly 0.9%. The sample comprised blood, either unsorted or a sorted T cell fraction (not recorded which). These receptor sequences come from a male donor with ankylosing spondylitis. Each CDR3 is given with its conserved first and last residue.

V gene: TRBV20-1
J gene: TRBJ2-3
CDR3 protein: CSARGDAPRTDTQYF

V gene: TRBV20-1
J gene: TRBJ1-5
CDR3 protein: CSARDPRHPGEPQHF

V gene: TRBV2
J gene: TRBJ2-7
CDR3 protein: CASRQSGISSYEQYF

V gene: TRBV20-1
J gene: TRBJ2-5
CDR3 protein: CSARWQGETQYF

V gene: TRBV29-1
J gene: TRBJ1-1
CDR3 protein: CSVKDTAGGTEAFF

V gene: TRBV25-1
J gene: TRBJ2-1
CDR3 protein: CASSEWGSSYNEQFF

V gene: TRBV7-2
J gene: TRBJ2-3
CDR3 protein: CASRTTGAGDTQYF

V gene: TRBV20-1
J gene: TRBJ2-3
CDR3 protein: CSAREVIEDEKYF

V gene: TRBV20-1
J gene: TRBJ2-7
CDR3 protein: CSASSSGSRYEQYF

V gene: TRBV5-1
J gene: TRBJ1-2
CDR3 protein: CASSWGSVVVDYGYTF

V gene: TRBV7-9
J gene: TRBJ1-5
CDR3 protein: CASSFGPNQPQHF

V gene: TRBV14
J gene: TRBJ2-3
CDR3 protein: CASSQGRGKLWHNTDTQYF

V gene: TRBV10-3
J gene: TRBJ2-1
CDR3 protein: CAISESPQRESNEQFF

V gene: TRBV5-5
J gene: TRBJ2-7
CDR3 protein: CASSLDAGTYEQYF

V gene: TRBV20-1
J gene: TRBJ1-5
CDR3 protein: CSASDRGRGNQPQHF

V gene: TRBV7-7
J gene: TRBJ2-2
CDR3 protein: CASSFNPTGELFF

V gene: TRBV25-1
J gene: TRBJ1-5
CDR3 protein: CASSERPHIGGSNQPQHF

V gene: TRBV29-1
J gene: TRBJ2-3
CDR3 protein: CSVEKGQGTDTQYF

V gene: TRBV2
J gene: TRBJ2-2
CDR3 protein: CASRGTVNTGELFF

V gene: TRBV2
J gene: TRBJ2-5
CDR3 protein: CASRTFPQLVQETQYF

V gene: TRBV14
J gene: TRBJ2-7
CDR3 protein: CASSQDGLEQYF

V gene: TRBV3-1
J gene: TRBJ2-3
CDR3 protein: CASSQDLPSGSLGDTQYF

V gene: TRBV7-8
J gene: TRBJ2-2
CDR3 protein: CASRATGANTGELFF

V gene: TRBV7-9
J gene: TRBJ2-1
CDR3 protein: CASSRGGGSVNNEQFF

V gene: TRBV29-1
J gene: TRBJ2-5
CDR3 protein: CSPKLAGEQETQYF

V gene: TRBV10-2
J gene: TRBJ2-3
CDR3 protein: CASRPAGDPDTQYF

V gene: TRBV7-2
J gene: TRBJ1-6
CDR3 protein: CASSSPLSSYNSPLHF

V gene: TRBV20-1
J gene: TRBJ2-1
CDR3 protein: CSASVLAGGSSSYNEQFF

V gene: TRBV24-1
J gene: TRBJ2-1
CDR3 protein: CATSDPAGGPHEQFF

V gene: TRBV6-1
J gene: TRBJ1-2
CDR3 protein: CASRPGTGGHGYTF

V gene: TRBV12-3/TRBV12-4
J gene: TRBJ2-7
CDR3 protein: CATAGPGGYEQYF

V gene: TRBV12-3/TRBV12-4
J gene: TRBJ2-2
CDR3 protein: CASKRESDTGELFF

V gene: TRBV7-9
J gene: TRBJ2-1
CDR3 protein: CASIRSGSYNEQFF

V gene: TRBV7-9
J gene: TRBJ1-1
CDR3 protein: CASSLRSTGPNTEAFF

V gene: TRBV12-3/TRBV12-4
J gene: TRBJ1-1
CDR3 protein: CASSLAWSTEAFF

V gene: TRBV6-1
J gene: TRBJ1-2
CDR3 protein: CASSERVDYGYTF

V gene: TRBV5-1
J gene: TRBJ1-2
CDR3 protein: CASSETAGYGYTF

V gene: TRBV4-1
J gene: TRBJ1-1
CDR3 protein: CASSREGGTEAFF

V gene: TRBV5-1
J gene: TRBJ2-2
CDR3 protein: CASSLASAGGTGELFF

V gene: TRBV28
J gene: TRBJ2-7
CDR3 protein: CASSFDVTYEQYF

V gene: TRBV11-2
J gene: TRBJ1-5
CDR3 protein: CASSLERPTARKSNQPQHF

V gene: TRBV10-3
J gene: TRBJ2-1
CDR3 protein: CAISGGGHNEQFF

V gene: TRBV5-1
J gene: TRBJ2-5
CDR3 protein: CASSLGLAGTYQETQYF

V gene: TRBV5-1
J gene: TRBJ1-2
CDR3 protein: CASSLEAGRLEGYTF

V gene: TRBV6-5
J gene: TRBJ2-5
CDR3 protein: CASVKDRGREETQYF

V gene: TRBV27
J gene: TRBJ2-1
CDR3 protein: CASSPGTSGARNEQFF

V gene: TRBV29-1
J gene: TRBJ1-5
CDR3 protein: CSVARAQGGQPQHF

V gene: TRBV5-1
J gene: TRBJ1-2
CDR3 protein: CASSLSVETYGYTF

V gene: TRBV7-2
J gene: TRBJ2-1
CDR3 protein: CASSRRQDNEQFF

V gene: TRBV20-1
J gene: TRBJ2-3
CDR3 protein: CSARRLQGTDTQYF

V gene: TRBV27
J gene: TRBJ2-2
CDR3 protein: CASSSSGIGTGELFF

V gene: TRBV29-1
J gene: TRBJ2-1
CDR3 protein: CSVEVGLAGEQFF